This TCR beta chain was found in a study of CD8+ T cells in alopecia areata. The sample's treatment: oral pan-JAK inhibitor, 5-10 mg twice daily. As the sequencing template, cDNA was produced by extracting RNA and reverse transcribing it. Produced via immunoSEQ multiplex PCR; TCRdb's table is partial and in-frame only. The sample holds 150,000 to 200,000 clones, less than 70% seen once. Germline V gives CDR1 SNHLY, CDR2 FYNNEI. There are 16 residues in the CDR3. Germline trimming cut 6 bases from V and 7 bases from J; bases unmatched to any gene: 10. The sequencing used CD4+ T cells sorted from blood, collected at week 24, from a patient treated with tofacitinib. The source is a human donor with alopecia areata. The chain is built from TRBV2 and TRBJ1-5, with TRBD1 matching 12 bases. CDR3 coding DNA: TGTGCCAGCAGCGAACCGGGACAGGGGGCTTGGCAGCCCCAGCATTTT. Translating gives CASSEPGQGAWQPQHF.